The T cell receptor (beta chain) under discussion was sequenced for a study of control samples from healthy donors and cancer patients. Germline V gene lookup returns CDR1 MGHRA and CDR2 YSYEKL. This CDR3 is 16 amino acids long. V gave up 3 bases and J gave up 8 bases, with 22 bases separating them. Generated by immunoSEQ multiplex PCR, the TCRdb table keeps only in-frame clones and is missing some. The sample lists some 130,000 clones; about 93% were seen once. The sequence was collected from a man aged 50 to 60 with head and neck cancer. The chain employs TRBV4-1 and TRBJ1-2, with D maybe TRBD1 (5 bases). Sequencing was performed on PBMCs. CDR3 loop: CASSHPVGWRGDGYTF. CDR3 bases: TGCGCCAGCAGCCACCCAGTCGGATGGCGTGGGGACGGCTACACCTTC.